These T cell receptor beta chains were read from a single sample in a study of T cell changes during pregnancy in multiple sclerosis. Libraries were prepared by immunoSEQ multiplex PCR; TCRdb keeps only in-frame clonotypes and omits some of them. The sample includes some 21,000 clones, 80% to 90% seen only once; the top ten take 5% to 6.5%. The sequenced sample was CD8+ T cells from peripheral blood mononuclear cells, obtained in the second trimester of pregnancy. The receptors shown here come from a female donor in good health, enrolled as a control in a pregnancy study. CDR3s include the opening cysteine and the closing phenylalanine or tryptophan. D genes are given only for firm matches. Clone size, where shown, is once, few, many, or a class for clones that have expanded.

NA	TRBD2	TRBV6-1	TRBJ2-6	CASSEANGLAISGANVLTF	TGTGCCAGCAGTGAAGCGAATGGACTAGCGATCTCTGGGGCCAACGTCCTGACTTTC
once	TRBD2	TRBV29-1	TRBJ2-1	CSVVSGGGNYNEQFF	TGCAGCGTTGTATCGGGGGGAGGGAACTACAATGAGCAGTTCTTC
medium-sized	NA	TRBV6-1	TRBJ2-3	CASSSDSAATDTQYF	TGTGCCAGCAGTTCGGATAGCGCTGCAACAGATACGCAGTATTTT
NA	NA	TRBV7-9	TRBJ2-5	CASSLGQGQNF	TGTGCCAGCAGCTTAGGTCAGGGCCAAAACTTC
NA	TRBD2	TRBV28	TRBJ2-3	CASSSLTTSGMQDTQYF	TGTGCCAGCAGTTCTTTGACGACTAGCGGGATGCAAGATACGCAGTATTTT
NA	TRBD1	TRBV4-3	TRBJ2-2	CASTPGGFGAGELFF	TGCGCCAGCACTCCAGGGGGCTTTGGGGCCGGGGAGCTGTTTTTT
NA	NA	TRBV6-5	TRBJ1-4	CASSHEALPNEKLFF	TGTGCCAGCAGTCACGAGGCGTTGCCTAATGAAAAACTGTTTTTT
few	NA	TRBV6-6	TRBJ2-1	CASAGAEAYNEQFF	TGTGCCAGCGCAGGGGCAGAGGCTTACAATGAGCAGTTCTTC
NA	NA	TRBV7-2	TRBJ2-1	CASSLGPYNEQFF	TGTGCCAGCAGCTTAGGTCCGTACAATGAGCAGTTCTTC
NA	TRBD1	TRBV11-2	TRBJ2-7	CASSQLDRSGEQYF	TGTGCCAGCAGCCAACTGGACAGGTCGGGGGAGCAGTACTTC
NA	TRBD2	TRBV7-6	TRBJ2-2	CASSITTSGESGELFF	TGTGCCAGCAGCATAACGACTAGCGGGGAAAGCGGGGAGCTGTTTTTT
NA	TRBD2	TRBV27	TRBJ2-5	CASSLGTGGPETQYF	TGTGCCAGCAGTTTGGGGACGGGGGGGCCGGAGACCCAGTACTTC
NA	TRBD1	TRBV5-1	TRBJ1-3	CASSPSDRVGNTIYF	TGCGCCAGCAGCCCTTCCGACAGGGTGGGAAACACCATATATTTT
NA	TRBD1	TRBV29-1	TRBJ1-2	CSGGTGDVGYTF	TGCAGCGGTGGGACAGGGGACGTTGGCTACACCTTC
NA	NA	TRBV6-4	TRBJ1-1	CASSDSGTQLNTEAFF	TGTGCCAGCAGTGACTCGGGGACACAACTGAACACTGAAGCTTTCTTT
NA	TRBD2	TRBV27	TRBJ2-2	CASSPYGDYANTGELFF	TGTGCCAGCAGTCCTTACGGGGACTACGCGAACACCGGGGAGCTGTTTTTT
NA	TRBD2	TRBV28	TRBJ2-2	CASSQGLAGPTGELFF	TGTGCCAGCAGTCAGGGACTAGCGGGGCCCACCGGGGAGCTGTTTTTT
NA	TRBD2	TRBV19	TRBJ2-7	CASSDKRGFSYEQYF	TGTGCCAGTAGTGACAAGCGGGGGTTTTCCTACGAGCAGTACTTC
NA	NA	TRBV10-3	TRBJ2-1	CAITKGDEQFF	TGTGCCATCACCAAGGGAGATGAGCAGTTCTTC
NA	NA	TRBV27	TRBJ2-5	CASSLGSEGTQYF	TGTGCCAGCAGTTTAGGGTCCGAGGGGACCCAGTACTTC
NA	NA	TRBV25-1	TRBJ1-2	CASSVRTANYGYTF	TGTGCCAGCAGTGTCCGGACAGCAAACTATGGCTACACCTTC
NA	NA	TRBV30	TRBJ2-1	CAWSVGDSNEQFF	TGTGCCTGGAGTGTAGGCGACAGCAATGAGCAGTTCTTC
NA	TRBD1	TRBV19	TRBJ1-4	CASSIGTGTGNEKLFF	TGTGCCAGTAGTATCGGAACCGGGACAGGAAATGAAAAACTGTTTTTT
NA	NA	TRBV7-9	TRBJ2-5	CASSSRTAKTQYF	TGTGCCAGCAGCTCCCGGACAGCAAAGACCCAGTACTTC
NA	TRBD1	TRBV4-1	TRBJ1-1	CASSPTGGLNTEAFF	TGCGCCAGCAGCCCCACAGGGGGGTTGAACACTGAAGCTTTCTTT
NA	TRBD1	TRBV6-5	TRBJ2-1	CASSTTGANNEQFF	TGTGCCAGCAGTACGACAGGGGCCAACAATGAGCAGTTCTTC
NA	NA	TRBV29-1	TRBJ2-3	CSVLGADTQYF	TGCAGCGTGTTGGGAGCAGATACGCAGTATTTT
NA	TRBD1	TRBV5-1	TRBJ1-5	CASRGQGRQPQHF	TGCGCCAGCCGCGGACAGGGGAGACAGCCCCAGCATTTT
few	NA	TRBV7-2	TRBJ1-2	CASSLYRAGYTF	TGTGCCAGCAGCCTTTACAGGGCTGGCTACACCTTC
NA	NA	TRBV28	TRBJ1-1	CASSLSLRANTEAFF	TGTGCCAGCAGTTTAAGCTTGCGGGCCAACACTGAAGCTTTCTTT
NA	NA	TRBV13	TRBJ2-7	CASSETTSAYEQYF	TGTGCCAGCAGCGAAACTACCTCGGCCTACGAGCAGTACTTC
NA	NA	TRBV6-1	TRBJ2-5	CASSEGEEVETQYF	TGTGCCAGCAGTGAAGGGGAGGAGGTGGAGACCCAGTACTTC
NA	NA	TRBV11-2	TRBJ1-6	CATQPLHF	TGTGCCACCCAGCCCCTCCACTTT
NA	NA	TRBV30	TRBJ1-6	CAWRRGGPNTPLHF	TGTGCCTGGAGAAGGGGGGGCCCTAATACACCCCTCCACTTT
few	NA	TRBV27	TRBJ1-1	CASRIQGRGTEAFF	TGTGCCAGCAGAATACAGGGAAGGGGCACTGAAGCTTTCTTT
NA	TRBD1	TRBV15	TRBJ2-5	CATSRDGDRPEETQYF	TGTGCCACCAGCAGAGATGGGGACAGGCCGGAGGAGACCCAGTACTTC
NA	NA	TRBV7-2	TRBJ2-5	CASSHPPAQETQYF	TGTGCCAGCAGCCACCCACCAGCGCAAGAGACCCAGTACTTC
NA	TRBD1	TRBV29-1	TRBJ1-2	CSAGTGHGGYTF	TGCAGCGCGGGGACAGGTCACGGGGGCTACACCTTC
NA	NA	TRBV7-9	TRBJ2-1	CASSSTSALEQFF	TGTGCCAGCAGCTCCACCAGCGCTCTCGAGCAGTTCTTC
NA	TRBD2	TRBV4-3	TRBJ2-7	CASSQGEGRYEQYF	TGCGCCAGCAGCCAAGGGGAGGGGAGGTACGAGCAGTACTTC
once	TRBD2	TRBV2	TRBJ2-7	CASSDGAGHYEQYF	TGTGCCAGCAGTGATGGAGCGGGGCACTACGAGCAGTACTTC
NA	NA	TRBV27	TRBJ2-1	CASSLGGVRGEQFF	TGTGCCAGCAGTTTAGGAGGGGTACGGGGTGAGCAGTTCTTC
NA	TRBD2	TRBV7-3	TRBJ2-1	CASSTTSGSSYNEQFF	TGTGCCAGCAGCACGACTAGCGGGAGCTCCTACAATGAGCAGTTCTTC
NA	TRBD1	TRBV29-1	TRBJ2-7	CSVPGQATYEQYF	TGCAGCGTTCCGGGACAGGCGACCTACGAGCAGTACTTC
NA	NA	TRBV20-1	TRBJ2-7	CSTRGSYEQYF	TGCAGTACCAGGGGATCCTACGAGCAGTACTTC
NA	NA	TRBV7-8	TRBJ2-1	CASSFHQGSSTWDYNEQFF	TGTGCCAGCAGCTTCCATCAGGGCTCGTCAACTTGGGACTACAATGAGCAGTTCTTC
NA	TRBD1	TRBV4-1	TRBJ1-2	CASVGSPGQAFYGYTF	TGCGCCAGCGTTGGCTCGCCGGGACAGGCGTTCTATGGCTACACCTTC
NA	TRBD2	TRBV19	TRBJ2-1	CASSTGLGGYEQFF	TGTGCCAGTAGTACGGGACTAGGGGGTTATGAGCAGTTCTTC
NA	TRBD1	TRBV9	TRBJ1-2	CASSWNGQDNYGYTF	TGTGCCAGCAGCTGGAACGGACAGGATAACTATGGCTACACCTTC
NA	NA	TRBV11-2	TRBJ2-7	CASSPGHYEQYF	TGTGCCAGCAGCCCGGGACATTACGAGCAGTACTTC
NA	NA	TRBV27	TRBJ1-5	CASSLWGGGEQPQHF	TGTGCCAGCAGTTTATGGGGAGGGGGTGAACAGCCCCAGCATTTT
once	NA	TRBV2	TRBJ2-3	CASIPGATDTQYF	TGTGCCAGCATCCCAGGGGCCACAGATACGCAGTATTTT
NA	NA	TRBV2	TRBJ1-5	CASSEGYGRNQPQHF	TGTGCCAGCAGTGAAGGATATGGGCGCAATCAGCCCCAGCATTTT
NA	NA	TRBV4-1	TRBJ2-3	CASSQVRTDTQYF	TGCGCCAGCAGCCAAGTCCGGACTGATACGCAGTATTTT